The 10 T cell receptor beta chains given below trace back to one sample, sequenced in a study of blood T cell repertoires in COVID-19. Sequencing was performed with immunoSEQ multiplex PCR; in TCRdb, only in-frame clones are kept and a portion is missing. This sample has more than 70,000 clones; approximately 90% occur once, and the top ten carry 0.65% to 0.95%. Sequencing used peripheral blood. Receptor source: a woman of 80 years or more with acute or convalescent COVID-19.

This clone was observed a handful of times. The J gene is TRBJ1-2, the V gene TRBV4-2, with 9 nucleotides matching TRBD1. The CDR3 is made up of 17 amino acids. The germline V gene has CDR1 LGHNA and CDR2 YNFKEQ. The ends lost 0 bases at V and 8 bases at J; junction bases unmatched: 13. CDR3 residues: CASSQETQGADGRGYTF. The DNA of the CDR3 is TGTGCCAGCAGCCAAGAGACACAGGGGGCGGACGGAAGAGGCTACACCTTC.

This chain joins TRBV6-5 and TRBJ1-6; 10 bases are a match to TRBD1. With V trimmed by 6 bases and J by 7 bases, 3 bases remained unmatched. This CDR3 is 14 amino acids long. Germline CDR1 and CDR2: MNHEY and SVGAGI. CDR3 residues: CASRQDRGNSPLHF. The CDR3 DNA is TGTGCCAGCAGGCAGGACAGGGGGAATTCACCCCTCCACTTT.

The chain joins TRBV3-1 (or the pseudogene TRBV3-2) to TRBJ1-2; 9 nucleotides align to TRBD1. The CDR3 covers 14 residues. In germline, CDR1 is LGHDT, CDR2 YNNKEL (reference sequence). With 6 bases clipped from V and 5 bases from J, the junction kept 7 bases outside the gene matches. CDR3 in DNA: TGTGCCAGCAGGGACAGGGGAAGATCATATGGCTACACCTTC. It encodes CASRDRGRSYGYTF.

The chain links TRBV3-1 (or the pseudogene TRBV3-2) to TRBJ1-2; 7 bases line up with TRBD1. The CDR3 runs to 15 residues. The germline V gene has CDR1 LGHDT and CDR2 YNNKEL (reference sequence). Trimming cost V 4 bases and J 5 bases; bases outside gene matches: 10. CDR3 bases: TGTGCCAGCAGCCCCCGACAGGGAGGCTCATATGGCTACACCTTC. Encoded protein: CASSPRQGGSYGYTF.

J is TRBJ2-1 and V is TRBV29-1; 11 bases line up with TRBD2. V was pared by 7 bases and J by 7 bases, with 9 bases of the junction left unmatched. The CDR3 totals 14 residues. The germline gives CDR1 SQVTM, CDR2 ANQGSEA. CDR3 DNA sequence: TGCAGCGGAAAACTAGCGGGAGCTGTGAATGAGCAGTTCTTC. Its protein is CSGKLAGAVNEQFF.

This clone was found once. The chain has TRBV6-1 and TRBJ2-7, with 10 bases fitting TRBD2. The V and J ends lost 2 bases and 12 bases, in that order; junction bases with no gene match: 10. The CDR3 is 14 residues long. The germline V gene has CDR1 MNHNS and CDR2 SASEGT. The CDR3 region has the DNA TGTGCCAGCAGTGAACTAGGTAGCGGGAGGAGGGGGTACTTC. Translating gives CASSELGSGRRGYF.

V usage is TRBV5-1 and J usage is TRBJ2-7; 10 bases align to TRBD2. The germline V gene encodes CDR1 SGHRS and CDR2 YFSETQ. V trimming: 4 bases; J trimming: 0 bases; junction bases outside the gene matches: 4. The CDR3 extends over 15 amino acids. DNA of the CDR3: TGCGCCAGCAGCCTCAGCGGGGGGGCCTCCTACGAGCAGTACTTC. Protein sequence: CASSLSGGASYEQYF.

The table lists this clone with a count of one. The V gene is TRBV6-2 or TRBV6-3, the J gene TRBJ1-1; maybe TRBD1 (6 bases). Trimming left V 4 bases short and J 6 bases short, with 15 bases between. This CDR3 is 14 amino acids long. The V gene's germline CDR1 is MNHEY and CDR2 SVGEGT. The CDR3 protein is CASSSGQRTSEAFF. CDR3 in DNA: TGTGCCAGCAGTTCCGGACAGAGAACATCTGAAGCTTTCTTT.

The genes are TRBV25-1 and TRBJ2-7; the match to TRBD1 covers 10 bases. CDR3 length equals 13 residues. Germline CDR1 MGHDK, CDR2 SYGVNS. V shed 6 bases and J 5 bases; nucleotides not matched to a gene: 4. The CDR3 region is CASSRQGADEQYF. Written as DNA, the CDR3 is TGTGCCAGCAGCCGACAGGGGGCGGACGAGCAGTACTTC.

This clone has just one count. V is TRBV4-2 and J is TRBJ2-1, with 14 bases matching TRBD2. V shed 4 bases, J shed 7 bases, and the junction held 3 bases outside the gene matches. The CDR3 contains 15 residues. From germline, CDR1 is LGHNA and CDR2 YNFKEQ. The CDR3 region is CASSLRLAGGNEQFF. In DNA, the CDR3 is TGTGCCAGCAGCCTACGACTAGCGGGAGGGAATGAGCAGTTCTTC.